This TCR beta chain was documented in a study of T-cell memory formation after mild COVID-19. TCRdb re-called the 5' RACE reads through MiXCR, storing one row per CDR3 protein. The sample includes around 300,000 distinct CDR3 sequences, approximately 8% of them seen just once. The sequence derives from a man aged 18-30 years who had mild COVID-19 (a few samples of this study predate the infection). Cell type and time point are not known. The sequenced sample consisted of PBMCs or a T cell subset sorted from them (not recorded which).

The CDR3 DNA reads as TGTGCCAGTAGCCCGACGGATAGCTCCTATAATTCACCCCTCCACTTT. Amino acids: CASSPTDSSYNSPLHF. The chain links TRBV19 to TRBJ1-6; D unclear. V shed 6 bases and J shed 0 bases, with 12 bases lying between them. This CDR3 contains 16 residues. Germline-derived CDR1 and CDR2 are LNHDA and SQIVND (reference sequence).